This T cell receptor (beta chain) comes out of a study of T cell responses to AZD1222 COVID-19 vaccine. Per the germline V gene, CDR1 is SNHLY and CDR2 is FYNNEI. The V segment lost 8 bases and the J segment 7 bases; nucleotides outside the gene matches: 4. This CDR3 region has 12 residues. The protocol was immunoSEQ multiplex PCR, while the TCRdb copy is restricted to in-frame clones and leaves out a portion. The sample has about 100,000 clones, 90% to 95% seen once. Sequenced material: peripheral blood, taken 28 days after the second AZD1222 dose. The gene calls are TRBV2 and TRBJ2-3; TRBD2 agrees at 9 bases. This clonotype originated in an adult who received the AZD1222 COVID-19 vaccine. CDR3 DNA sequence: TGTGCCAGCTATAGCGGGAGTAATACGCAGTATTTT. It translates to CASYSGSNTQYF.